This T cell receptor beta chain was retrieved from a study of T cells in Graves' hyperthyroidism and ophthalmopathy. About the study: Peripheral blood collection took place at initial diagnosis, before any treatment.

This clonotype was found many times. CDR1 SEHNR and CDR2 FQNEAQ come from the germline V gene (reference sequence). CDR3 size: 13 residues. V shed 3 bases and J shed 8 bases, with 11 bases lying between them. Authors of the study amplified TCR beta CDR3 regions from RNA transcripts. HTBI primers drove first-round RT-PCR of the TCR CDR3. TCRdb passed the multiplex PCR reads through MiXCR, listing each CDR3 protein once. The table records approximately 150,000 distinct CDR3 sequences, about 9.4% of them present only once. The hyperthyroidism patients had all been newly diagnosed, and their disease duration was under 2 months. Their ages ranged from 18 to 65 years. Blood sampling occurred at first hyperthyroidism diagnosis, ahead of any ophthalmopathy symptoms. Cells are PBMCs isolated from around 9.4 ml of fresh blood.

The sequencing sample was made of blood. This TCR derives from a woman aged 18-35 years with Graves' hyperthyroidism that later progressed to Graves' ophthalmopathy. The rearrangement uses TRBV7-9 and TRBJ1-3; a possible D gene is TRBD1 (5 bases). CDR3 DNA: TGTGCCAGCAGCTTTGGGACTATGGACACCATATATTTT. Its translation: CASSFGTMDTIYF.